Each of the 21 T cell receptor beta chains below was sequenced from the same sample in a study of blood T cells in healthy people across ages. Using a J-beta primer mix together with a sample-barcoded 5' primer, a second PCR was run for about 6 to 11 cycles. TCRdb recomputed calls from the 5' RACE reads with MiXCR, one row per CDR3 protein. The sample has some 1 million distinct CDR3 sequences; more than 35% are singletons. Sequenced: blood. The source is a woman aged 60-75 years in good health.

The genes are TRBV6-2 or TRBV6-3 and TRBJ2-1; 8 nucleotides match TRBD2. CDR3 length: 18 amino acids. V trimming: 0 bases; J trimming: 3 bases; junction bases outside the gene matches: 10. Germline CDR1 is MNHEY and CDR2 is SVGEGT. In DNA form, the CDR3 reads TGTGCCAGCAGTTACTCGAGTGAGGGGACTAGTGGCTACAATGAGCAGTTCTTC. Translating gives CASSYSSEGTSGYNEQFF.

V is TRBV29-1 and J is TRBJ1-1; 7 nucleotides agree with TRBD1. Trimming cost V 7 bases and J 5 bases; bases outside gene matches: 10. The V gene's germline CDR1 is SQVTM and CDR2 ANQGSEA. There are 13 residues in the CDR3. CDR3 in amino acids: CSAVVKQGTEAFF. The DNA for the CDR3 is TGCAGCGCAGTTGTTAAACAGGGGACTGAAGCTTTCTTT.

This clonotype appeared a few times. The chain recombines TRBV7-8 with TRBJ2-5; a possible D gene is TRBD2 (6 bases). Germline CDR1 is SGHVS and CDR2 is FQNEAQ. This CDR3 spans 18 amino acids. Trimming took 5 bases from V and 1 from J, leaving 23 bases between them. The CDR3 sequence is CASSPGPGSTEAQETQYF. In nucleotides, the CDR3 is TGTGCCAGCAGCCCTGGGCCCGGGAGTACAGAGGCCCAAGAGACCCAGTACTTC.

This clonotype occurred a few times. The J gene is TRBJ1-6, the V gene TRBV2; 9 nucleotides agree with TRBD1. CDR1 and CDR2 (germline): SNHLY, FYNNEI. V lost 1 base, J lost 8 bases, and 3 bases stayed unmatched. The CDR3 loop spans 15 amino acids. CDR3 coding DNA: TGTGCCAGCAGTGAAGAGACAGGGGGTGATTCACCCCTCCACTTT. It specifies CASSEETGGDSPLHF.

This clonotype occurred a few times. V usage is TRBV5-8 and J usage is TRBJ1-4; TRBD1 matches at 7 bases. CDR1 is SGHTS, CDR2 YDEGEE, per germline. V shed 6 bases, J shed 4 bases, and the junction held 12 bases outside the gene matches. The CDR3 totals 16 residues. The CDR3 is CASNTGEGAYNEKLFF. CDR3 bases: TGTGCCAGCAACACAGGAGAGGGGGCTTATAATGAAAAACTGTTTTTT.

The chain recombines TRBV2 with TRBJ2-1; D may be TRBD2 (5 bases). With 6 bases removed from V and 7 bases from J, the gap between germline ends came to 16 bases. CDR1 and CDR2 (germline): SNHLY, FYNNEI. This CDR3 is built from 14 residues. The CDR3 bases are TGTGCCAGCAGGCCCCCGGGAACTAGTAATGAGCAGTTCTTC. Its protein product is CASRPPGTSNEQFF.

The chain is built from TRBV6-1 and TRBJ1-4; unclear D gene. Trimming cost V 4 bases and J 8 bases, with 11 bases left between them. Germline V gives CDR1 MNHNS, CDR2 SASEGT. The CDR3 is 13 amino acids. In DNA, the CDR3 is TGTGCCAGCAGTGGACGGACCGTGGAAAAACTGTTTTTT. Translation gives CASSGRTVEKLFF.

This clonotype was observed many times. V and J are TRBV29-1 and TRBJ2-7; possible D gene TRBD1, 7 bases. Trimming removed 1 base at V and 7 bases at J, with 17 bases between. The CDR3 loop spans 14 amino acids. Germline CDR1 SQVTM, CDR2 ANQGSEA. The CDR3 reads CSVEARAGGKEQYF. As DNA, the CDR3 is TGCAGCGTTGAAGCTAGGGCAGGGGGGAAGGAGCAGTACTTC.

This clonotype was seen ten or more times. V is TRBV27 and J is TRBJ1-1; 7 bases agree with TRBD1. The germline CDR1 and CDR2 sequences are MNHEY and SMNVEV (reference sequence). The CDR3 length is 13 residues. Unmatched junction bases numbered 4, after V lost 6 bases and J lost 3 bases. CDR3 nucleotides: TGTGCCAGCAGAGGGGGCCGGGACACTGAAGCTTTCTTT. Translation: CASRGGRDTEAFF.

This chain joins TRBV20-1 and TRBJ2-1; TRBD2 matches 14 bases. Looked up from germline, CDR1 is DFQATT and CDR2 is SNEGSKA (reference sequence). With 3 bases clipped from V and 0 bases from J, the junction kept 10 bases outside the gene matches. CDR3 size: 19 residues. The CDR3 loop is CSARGGLAGGRSSYNEQFF. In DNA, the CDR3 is TGCAGTGCTAGGGGCGGACTAGCGGGAGGTCGCAGCTCCTACAATGAGCAGTTCTTC.

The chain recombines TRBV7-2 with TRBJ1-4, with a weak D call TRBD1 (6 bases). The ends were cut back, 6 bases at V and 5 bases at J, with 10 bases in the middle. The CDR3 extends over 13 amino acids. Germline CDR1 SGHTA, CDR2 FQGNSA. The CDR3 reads CASSRDRNEKLFF. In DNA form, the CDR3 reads TGTGCCAGCAGTCGCGACAGGAATGAAAAACTGTTTTTT.

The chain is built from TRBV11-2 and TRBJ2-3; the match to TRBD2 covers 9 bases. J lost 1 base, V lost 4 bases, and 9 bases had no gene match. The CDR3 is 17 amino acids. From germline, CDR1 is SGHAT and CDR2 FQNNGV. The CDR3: CASSYIPGLARTDTQYF. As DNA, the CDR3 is TGTGCCAGCAGCTATATACCGGGACTAGCTCGCACAGATACGCAGTATTTT.

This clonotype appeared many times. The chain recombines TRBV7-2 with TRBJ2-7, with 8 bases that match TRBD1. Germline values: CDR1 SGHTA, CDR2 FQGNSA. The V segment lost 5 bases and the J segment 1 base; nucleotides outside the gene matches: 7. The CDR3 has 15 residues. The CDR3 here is CASSTRDRLSYEQYF. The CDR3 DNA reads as TGTGCCAGCAGCACCCGGGACAGGCTTTCCTACGAGCAGTACTTC.

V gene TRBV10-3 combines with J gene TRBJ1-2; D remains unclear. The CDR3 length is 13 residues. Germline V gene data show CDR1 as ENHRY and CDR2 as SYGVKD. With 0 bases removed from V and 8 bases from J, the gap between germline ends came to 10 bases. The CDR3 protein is CAISESRSDGYTF. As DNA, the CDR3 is TGTGCCATCAGTGAGTCCCGATCGGACGGCTACACCTTC.

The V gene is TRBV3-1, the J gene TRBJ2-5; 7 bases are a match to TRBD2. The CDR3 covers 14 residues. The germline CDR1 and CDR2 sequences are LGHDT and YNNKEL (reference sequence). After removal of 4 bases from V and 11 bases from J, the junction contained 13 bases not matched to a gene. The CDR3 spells CASSLRRGTHGQYF. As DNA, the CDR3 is TGTGCCAGCAGCCTCCGGCGGGGGACCCACGGGCAGTACTTC.

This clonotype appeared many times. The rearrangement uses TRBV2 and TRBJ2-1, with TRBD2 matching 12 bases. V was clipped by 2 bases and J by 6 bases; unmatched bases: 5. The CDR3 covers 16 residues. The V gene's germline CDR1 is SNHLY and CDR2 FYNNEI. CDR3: CASSESGLAGSNEQFF. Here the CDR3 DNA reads TGTGCCAGCAGTGAATCAGGACTAGCGGGGTCCAATGAGCAGTTCTTC.

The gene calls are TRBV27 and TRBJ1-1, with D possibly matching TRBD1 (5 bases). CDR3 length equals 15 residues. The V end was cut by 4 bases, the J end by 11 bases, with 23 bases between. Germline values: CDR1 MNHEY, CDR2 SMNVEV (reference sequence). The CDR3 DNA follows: TGTGCCAGCAGTTCCCAACGGGACCCCCGGGCCTACGCTTTCTTT. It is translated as CASSSQRDPRAYAFF.

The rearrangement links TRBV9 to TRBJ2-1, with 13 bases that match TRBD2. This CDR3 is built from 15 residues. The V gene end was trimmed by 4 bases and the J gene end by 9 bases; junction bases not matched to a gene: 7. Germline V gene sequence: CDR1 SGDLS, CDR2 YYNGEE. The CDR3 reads CASSPGGLAGIEQFF. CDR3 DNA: TGTGCCAGCAGCCCCGGGGGACTAGCGGGAATTGAGCAGTTCTTC.

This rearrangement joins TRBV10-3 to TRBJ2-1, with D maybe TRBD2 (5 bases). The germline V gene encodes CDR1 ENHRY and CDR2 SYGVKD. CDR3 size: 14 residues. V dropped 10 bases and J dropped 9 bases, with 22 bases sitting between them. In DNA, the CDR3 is TGTGCCACCCAAACCAAATCCGAGGGCACTGAGCAGTTCTTC. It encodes CATQTKSEGTEQFF.

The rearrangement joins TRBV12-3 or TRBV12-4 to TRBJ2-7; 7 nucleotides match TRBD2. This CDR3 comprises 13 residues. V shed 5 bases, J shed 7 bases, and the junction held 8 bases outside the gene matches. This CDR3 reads CASSVKTSSEQYF. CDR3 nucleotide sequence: TGTGCCAGCAGTGTAAAGACTAGCTCGGAGCAGTACTTC.

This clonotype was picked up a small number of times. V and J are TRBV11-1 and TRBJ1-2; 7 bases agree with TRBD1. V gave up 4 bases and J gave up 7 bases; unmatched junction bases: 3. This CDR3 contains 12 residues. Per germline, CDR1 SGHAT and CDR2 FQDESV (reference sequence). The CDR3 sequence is CASSWDSVGYTF. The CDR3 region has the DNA TGTGCCAGCAGCTGGGACAGTGTTGGCTACACCTTC.